The 21 T cell receptor beta chains in this list originate from one sample, sequenced in a study of blood T cell repertoires in COVID-19 (TCRdb year 2020). Library method: the immunoSEQ multiplex PCR assay. TCRdb's version of the immuneACCESS table is confined to in-frame rearrangements and falls short of the full clone set. An unresolved V gene accounts for under half of the shortfall where checked; the remainder is of unknown origin. Across this sample there are some 120,000 clones, with approximately 91% seen only once. The leading ten clones occupy roughly 1.2% of the sample. The material sequenced was peripheral blood. These receptors originate from an elderly woman with acute or convalescent COVID-19.

The gene calls are TRBV24-1 and TRBJ2-3; D perhaps matches TRBD2 (6 bases). This CDR3 comprises 11 residues. V dropped 4 bases and J dropped 11 bases, with 9 bases sitting between them. Germline lookup yields CDR1 KGHDR and CDR2 SFDVKD. The CDR3 DNA reads as TGTGCCACCAGTGACTGGCGGGGGCAGTATTTT. Translation gives CATSDWRGQYF.

This clone was observed a single time. The chain links TRBV6-5 to TRBJ2-7, with TRBD1 matching 8 bases. After removal of 8 bases from V and 0 bases from J, the junction contained 6 bases not matched to a gene. The CDR3 totals 14 residues. The germline V gene has CDR1 MNHEY and CDR2 SVGAGI. The CDR3 spells CASVRDRSSYEQYF. Written as DNA, the CDR3 is TGTGCCAGCGTCCGGGACAGGAGCTCCTACGAGCAGTACTTC.

A remark on this clone: The sample carries other DNA sequences with the same CDR3. The chain carries TRBV19 and TRBJ1-1, with D perhaps TRBD1 (6 bases). V lost 3 bases to trimming and J lost 1 base, with 9 bases between them. The CDR3 is made up of 14 amino acids. CDR1 is LNHDA, CDR2 SQIVND, per germline (reference sequence). The CDR3 sequence: CASSILQGNTEAFF. CDR3 sequence (DNA): TGTGCCAGTAGTATCTTACAGGGGAACACTGAAGCTTTCTTT.

The genes are TRBV12-3 or TRBV12-4 and TRBJ1-4; TRBD1 might be the D (5 bases). The V end lost 7 bases, the J end lost 3 bases, and 9 bases lay between the germline ends. The CDR3 is 13 amino acids. The CDR3 nucleotides read TGTGCCAGCAACAGGCGTCCTAATGAAAAACTGTTTTTT. Amino acids: CASNRRPNEKLFF.

This clone appeared once. The V call is TRBV18, the J call TRBJ2-5; 7 bases are a match to TRBD2. Germline V gene sequence: CDR1 KGHSH, CDR2 LQKENI. The CDR3 runs to 13 residues. The ends lost 6 bases at V and 4 bases at J; junction bases unmatched: 5. The CDR3 protein is CASSGIAGETQYF. CDR3 nucleotides: TGTGCCAGCTCGGGAATAGCGGGAGAGACCCAGTACTTC. Filled out from reference TRBV18 and TRBJ2-5, the complete variable domain reads NAGVMQNPRHLVRRRGQEARLRCSPMKGHSHVYWYRQLPEEGLKFMVYLQKENIIDESGMPKERFSAEFPKEGPSILRIQQVVRGDSAAYFCASSGIAGETQYFGPGTRLLVL.

The chain links TRBV4-2 to TRBJ1-2; TRBD1 might be the D (5 bases). The CDR3 runs to 16 residues. Trimming stripped 1 base from V and 2 bases from J, with 14 bases between. Germline CDR1 reads LGHNA; CDR2 reads YNFKEQ. CDR3 in amino acids: CASSQALGGVNYGYTF. As DNA, the CDR3 is TGTGCCAGCAGCCAAGCCCTGGGGGGGGTGAACTATGGCTACACCTTC.

This chain's CDR3 is CASSPGTPSSPLHF. In DNA, the CDR3 is TGTGCCAGCAGCCCCGGGACACCGAGTTCACCCCTCCACTTT. The V and J genes are TRBV5-8 and TRBJ1-6; D perhaps matches TRBD1 (6 bases). This CDR3 has 14 amino acids. V shed 4 bases and J shed 9 bases, with 14 bases lying between them. Germline V gives CDR1 SGHTS, CDR2 YDEGEE.

The chain carries TRBV12-3 or TRBV12-4 and TRBJ1-1; tentatively, D is TRBD1 (5 bases). The CDR3 consists of 11 residues. V was pared by 4 bases and J by 11 bases, with 11 bases between. For the CDR3, the DNA is TGTGCCAGCAGTTGGATGGGGCCGGCTTTCTTT. Translation: CASSWMGPAFF.

CDR3 in DNA: TGTGCCAGCAGTTACTCGACCAGGGTTGAAGCTTTCTTT. It is translated as CASSYSTRVEAFF. This chain joins TRBV6-5 and TRBJ1-1, with D tentatively TRBD1 (5 bases). Trimming removed 0 bases at V and 7 bases at J, with 9 bases between. The CDR3 loop spans 13 amino acids. The germline gives CDR1 MNHEY, CDR2 SVGAGI.

This sequence joins TRBV15 and TRBJ1-5; tentative D call: TRBD1 (6 bases). Germline CDR1 LNHNV, CDR2 YYDKDF (reference sequence). The CDR3 covers 16 residues. V was pared by 0 bases and J by 4 bases, with 13 bases between. In DNA, the CDR3 is TGTGCCACCAGCAGAGATCTTAGAACAGGGAATCAGCCCCAGCATTTT. Its translation is CATSRDLRTGNQPQHF.

The V call is TRBV19, the J call TRBJ2-5, with D perhaps matching TRBD1 (5 bases). The CDR3 runs to 14 residues. V dropped 1 base and J dropped 5 bases, with 11 bases sitting between them. Germline V gene data show CDR1 as LNHDA and CDR2 as SQIVND (reference sequence). The CDR3 loop reads CASSIARQSETQYF. The CDR3 bases are TGTGCCAGTAGTATAGCGCGACAGTCGGAGACCCAGTACTTC.

V usage is TRBV5-5 and J usage is TRBJ1-1, with unresolved D. CDR3 length equals 14 residues. V was pared by 0 bases and J by 4 bases, with 10 bases between. Germline lookup yields CDR1 SGHKS and CDR2 YYEKEE (reference sequence). CDR3 DNA: TGTGCCAGCAGCTTGGGGCCCCGGGTCACTGAAGCTTTCTTT. Translated, it gives CASSLGPRVTEAFF. Using reference TRBV5-5 and TRBJ1-1 for the parts outside the CDR3, the full variable domain is DAGVTQSPTHLIKTRGQQVTLRCSPISGHKSVSWYQQVLGQGPQFIFQYYEKEERGRGNFPDRFSARQFPNYSSELNVNALLLGDSALYLCASSLGPRVTEAFFGQGTRLTVV.

The rearrangement joins TRBV6-1 to TRBJ2-3, with 7 positions matching TRBD2. This CDR3 spans 16 amino acids. Germline V lookup: CDR1 MNHNS, CDR2 SASEGT. Unmatched junction bases numbered 6, after V lost 1 base and J lost 2 bases. The CDR3 DNA sequence: TGTGCCAGCAGTGAAGAACTAGCGCTGTCCACAGATACGCAGTATTTT. It encodes CASSEELALSTDTQYF.

The chain carries TRBV12-3 or TRBV12-4 and TRBJ2-3; D ambiguous. The CDR3 spans 13 residues. V was shortened by 6 bases and J by 0 bases, with 7 bases between the two germline ends. CDR3 sequence (DNA): TGTGCCAGCAGAGCCCATAGCACAGATACGCAGTATTTT. It is translated as CASRAHSTDTQYF.

This chain uses TRBV5-8 with TRBJ1-5; unclear D gene. Trimming cost V 2 bases and J 7 bases, with 7 bases left between them. Germline CDR1 is SGHTS and CDR2 is YDEGEE. The CDR3 length is 12 residues. The CDR3 here is CASSFGSQPQHF. DNA of the CDR3: TGTGCCAGCAGCTTCGGGTCCCAGCCCCAGCATTTT.

This clone was seen once. The rearrangement joins TRBV6-1 to TRBJ2-7; 7 bases are shared with TRBD2. Losses at the gene ends were 1 base for V and 0 bases for J; bases not matched to a gene: 3. This CDR3 has 15 amino acids. Germline V lookup: CDR1 MNHNS, CDR2 SASEGT. This chain's CDR3 is CASSEGGGGSYEQYF. CDR3 bases: TGTGCCAGCAGTGAAGGGGGCGGGGGCTCCTACGAGCAGTACTTC.

The rearrangement uses TRBV2 and TRBJ2-1; 7 positions match TRBD1. This CDR3 is built from 14 residues. J lost 0 bases, V lost 8 bases, and 4 bases had no gene match. Germline lookup yields CDR1 SNHLY and CDR2 FYNNEI. The CDR3 nucleotides read TGTGCCAGCGGCGGACAGGCCTCCTACAATGAGCAGTTCTTC. Translation: CASGGQASYNEQFF.

This sequence joins TRBV2 and TRBJ1-5, with 9 nucleotides matching TRBD1. The CDR3 contains 15 residues. J lost 4 bases, V lost 6 bases, and 7 bases had no gene match. Germline V CDR1 and CDR2: SNHLY, FYNNEI. This CDR3 is CASRPQGARNQPQHF. The CDR3 DNA sequence: TGTGCCAGCAGACCACAGGGGGCGCGAAATCAGCCCCAGCATTTT.

CDR3 in DNA: TGTGCCAGTAGTGACCGGACAGCAAGGCGCACGAATACGCAGTATTTT. Translation: CASSDRTARRTNTQYF. This chain connects TRBV19 to TRBJ2-3; tentatively, D is TRBD1 (6 bases). Germline V gene sequence: CDR1 LNHDA, CDR2 SQIVND (reference sequence). V lost 5 bases and J 7 bases, leaving 22 bases between the germline ends. The CDR3 sequence is 16 residues long.

The rearrangement links TRBV20-1 to TRBJ2-1; no clear D. The CDR3 runs 12 residues. CDR1 is DFQATT, CDR2 SNEGSKA, per germline (reference sequence). Trimming pared 3 bases from V and 10 bases from J, leaving 13 bases between. DNA of the CDR3: TGCAGTGCTAGTTTAGAGGTACGGGAGCAGTTCTTC. This encodes CSASLEVREQFF.

V gene TRBV12-5 combines with J gene TRBJ2-7, with D possibly TRBD1 on 6 matching bases. Per the germline V gene, CDR1 is LGHNT and CDR2 is FRNRAP. Trimming cost V 7 bases and J 3 bases, with 19 bases left between them. CDR3 size: 15 residues. Here the CDR3 DNA reads TGTGCTAGTGATAAACTCAGGGGTCCCATCTACGAGCAGTACTTC. It is translated as CASDKLRGPIYEQYF.